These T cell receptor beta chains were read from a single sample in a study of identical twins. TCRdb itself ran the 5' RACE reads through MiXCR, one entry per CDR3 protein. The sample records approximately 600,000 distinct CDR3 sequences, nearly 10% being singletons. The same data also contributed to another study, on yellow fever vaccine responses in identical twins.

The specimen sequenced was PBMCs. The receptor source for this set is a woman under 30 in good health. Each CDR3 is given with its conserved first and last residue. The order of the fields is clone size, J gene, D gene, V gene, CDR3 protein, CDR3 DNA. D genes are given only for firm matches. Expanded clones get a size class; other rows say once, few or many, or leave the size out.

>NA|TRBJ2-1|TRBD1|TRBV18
CASSRDSPTNNEQFF
TGTGCCAGCTCCCGGGACAGCCCTACAAACAATGAGCAGTTCTTC
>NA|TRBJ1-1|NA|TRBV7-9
CASSLQGPLAWAFF
TGTGCCAGCAGCCTACAAGGACCTCTCGCTTGGGCTTTCTTT
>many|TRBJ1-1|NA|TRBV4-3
CASSQDGGGTEAFF
TGCGCCAGCAGCCAAGATGGGGGGGGTACTGAAGCTTTCTTT
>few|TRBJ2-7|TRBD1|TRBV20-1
CSATDGTGAPYEQYF
TGCAGTGCCACAGACGGGACAGGGGCTCCCTACGAGCAGTACTTC
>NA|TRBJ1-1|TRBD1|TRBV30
CASARTGQTEAFF
TGTGCCTCGGCAAGGACAGGGCAAACTGAAGCTTTCTTT
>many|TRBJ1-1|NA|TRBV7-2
CASSLAGGREAFF
TGTGCCAGCAGCCTTGCTGGGGGGCGGGAAGCTTTCTTT
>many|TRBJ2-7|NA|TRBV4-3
CASSQDAGINYEQYF
TGCGCCAGCAGCCAAGATGCAGGGATAAACTACGAGCAGTACTTC
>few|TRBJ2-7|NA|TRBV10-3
CAISEMEGSYEQYF
TGTGCCATCAGTGAAATGGAGGGGTCCTACGAGCAGTACTTC
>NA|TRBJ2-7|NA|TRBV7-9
CASSPPAGHEQYF
TGTGCCAGCAGCCCTCCTGCGGGGCACGAGCAGTACTTC
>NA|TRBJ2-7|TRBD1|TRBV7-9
CASSLGGQGKFEQYF
TGTGCCAGCAGCTTAGGGGGACAGGGGAAATTCGAGCAGTACTTC
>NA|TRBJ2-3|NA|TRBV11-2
CASSSTREQTTQYF
TGTGCCAGCAGCTCCACCCGGGAACAGACTACGCAGTATTTT
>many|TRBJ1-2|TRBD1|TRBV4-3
CASSLGTGEYYGYTF
TGCGCCAGCAGCCTCGGGACAGGGGAGTACTATGGCTACACCTTC
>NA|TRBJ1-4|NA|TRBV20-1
CSARHQDEKLFF
TGCAGTGCTAGACACCAGGATGAAAAACTGTTTTTT
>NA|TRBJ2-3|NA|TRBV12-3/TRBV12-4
CASARETSTDTQYF
TGTGCCAGCGCGAGGGAAACCAGCACAGATACGCAGTATTTT
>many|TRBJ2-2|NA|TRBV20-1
CSARDSEGTLDTGELFF
TGCAGTGCTAGAGATTCTGAGGGGACCCTCGACACCGGGGAGCTGTTTTTT
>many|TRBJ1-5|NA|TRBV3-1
CASSGSTLQPQHF
TGTGCCAGCAGCGGATCCACGCTTCAGCCCCAGCATTTT
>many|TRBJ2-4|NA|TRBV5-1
CASSAGGGSQSNIQYF
TGCGCCAGCAGCGCCGGGGGCGGGAGCCAAAGCAACATTCAGTACTTC
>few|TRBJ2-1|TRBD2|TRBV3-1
CASSQEGRASGNEQFF
TGTGCCAGCAGCCAAGAAGGTAGGGCTAGCGGAAATGAGCAGTTCTTC
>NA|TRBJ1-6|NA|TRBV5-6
CASSLRLSNNSPLHF
TGTGCCAGCAGCTTGCGGCTGAGCAACAATTCACCCCTCCACTTT